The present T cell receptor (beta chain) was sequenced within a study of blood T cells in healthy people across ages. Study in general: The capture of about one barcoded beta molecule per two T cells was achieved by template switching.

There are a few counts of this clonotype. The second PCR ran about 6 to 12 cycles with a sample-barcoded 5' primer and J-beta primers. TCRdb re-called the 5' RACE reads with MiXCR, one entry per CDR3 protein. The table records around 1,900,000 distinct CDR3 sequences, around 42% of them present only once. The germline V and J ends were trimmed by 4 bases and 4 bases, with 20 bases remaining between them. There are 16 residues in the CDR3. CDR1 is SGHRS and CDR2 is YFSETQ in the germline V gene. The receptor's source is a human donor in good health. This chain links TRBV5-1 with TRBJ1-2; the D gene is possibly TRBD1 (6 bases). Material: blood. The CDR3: CASSAEPGGETYGYTF. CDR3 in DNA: TGCGCCAGCAGCGCGGAGCCCGGGGGCGAAACCTATGGCTACACCTTC.